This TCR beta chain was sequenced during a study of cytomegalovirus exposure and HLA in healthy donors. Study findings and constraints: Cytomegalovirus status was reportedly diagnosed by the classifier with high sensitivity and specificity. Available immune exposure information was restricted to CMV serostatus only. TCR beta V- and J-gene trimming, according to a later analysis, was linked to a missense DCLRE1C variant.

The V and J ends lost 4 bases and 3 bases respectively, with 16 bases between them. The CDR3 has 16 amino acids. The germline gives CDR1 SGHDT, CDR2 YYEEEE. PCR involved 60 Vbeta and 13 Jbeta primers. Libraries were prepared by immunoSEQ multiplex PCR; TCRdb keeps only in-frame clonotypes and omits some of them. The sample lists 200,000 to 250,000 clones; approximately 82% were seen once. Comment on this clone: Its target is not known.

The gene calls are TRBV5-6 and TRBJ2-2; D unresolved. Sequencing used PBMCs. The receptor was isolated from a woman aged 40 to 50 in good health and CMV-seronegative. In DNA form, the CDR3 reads TGTGCCAGCAGCGACTCACGGGTTGGTTACACCGGGGAGCTGTTTTTT. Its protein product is CASSDSRVGYTGELFF.